The present T cell receptor beta chain was sequenced within a study of blood T cell repertoires in COVID-19. Study at large: PBMCs, B-cell-depleted T cells, or T cells were the source of the cDNA or gDNA that made up the material.

Using immunoSEQ multiplex PCR, the repertoire was profiled, and TCRdb retains in-frame clones only, with some absent. This table has approximately 500,000 clones, approximately 88% appearing once. This clone was observed once. The sample taken for sequencing was peripheral blood. This sequence originates from a woman in her 50s with COVID-19, enrolled during active disease.

In DNA, the CDR3 is TGTGCCAGCAGCCCGATTAGCGGGGGGGCCGGTACGCAGTATTTT. It yields the protein CASSPISGGAGTQYF. This chain uses TRBV6-2 or TRBV6-3 with TRBJ2-3, with 11 bases lining up with TRBD2. CDR3 length equals 15 residues. The germline CDR1 and CDR2 sequences are MNHEY and SVGEGT. Trimming cost V 6 bases and J 8 bases; bases outside gene matches: 10.